One sample yielded the 27 T cell receptor beta chains listed below, sequenced in a study of cytomegalovirus exposure and HLA in healthy donors. PCR employed 60 Vbeta and 13 Jbeta primers. Only in-frame clones appear in the TCRdb table, and some are missing; sequencing was by immunoSEQ multiplex PCR. The sample lists 150,000 or so clones; around 70% were seen once. Sample: PBMCs. The receptors come from a man younger than 30 in good health and CMV-seropositive.

The chain uses TRBV6-1 and TRBJ1-2; D is unresolved. CDR1 is MNHNS, CDR2 SASEGT, per germline. Trimming removed 3 bases at V and 1 base at J, with 9 bases between. The CDR3 length is 14 residues. As DNA, the CDR3 is TGTGCCAGCAGTGACTACCTAATTAACTATGGCTACACCTTC. Protein: CASSDYLINYGYTF.

The V call is TRBV4-2, the J call TRBJ1-2; 8 bases agree with TRBD1. The CDR3 spans 15 residues. Germline V gives CDR1 LGHNA, CDR2 YNFKEQ. Trimming at V came to 1 base and at J to 4 bases, leaving 5 bases not matched to a gene. CDR3 residues: CASSQGIQGVYGYTF. The CDR3 DNA reads as TGTGCCAGCAGCCAAGGGATACAGGGGGTCTATGGCTACACCTTC.

The chain carries TRBV30 and TRBJ2-2; possible D gene TRBD2, 5 bases. Trimming shortened V by 3 bases and J by 2 bases, and 16 bases separated the two germline ends. This CDR3 is built from 16 residues. Germline assignment: CDR1 GTSNPN and CDR2 SVGIG (reference sequence). The CDR3 protein is CAWRVGASGNTGELFF. The DNA for the CDR3 is TGTGCCTGGAGGGTCGGTGCCTCGGGAAACACCGGGGAGCTGTTTTTT.

This clone appeared once. The chain is built from TRBV19 and TRBJ1-3; 8 bases match TRBD1. The CDR3 consists of 15 residues. The junction had 11 bases not matched to a gene; V was cut back by 5 bases and J by 8 bases. Germline CDR1 reads LNHDA; CDR2 reads SQIVND (reference sequence). The CDR3 nucleotides are TGTGCCAGTAGTCCCCCGGCAGGGGGCGAAGACACCATATATTTT. The encoded protein is CASSPPAGGEDTIYF.

Only a few counts were recorded for this clone. The chain carries TRBV5-8 and TRBJ2-2; D is uncertain. The CDR3 extends over 15 amino acids. Trimming stripped 0 bases from V and 5 bases from J, with 11 bases between. Germline-derived CDR1 and CDR2 are SGHTS and YDEGEE. The CDR3 loop reads CASSLGTLRTGELFF. For the CDR3, the DNA is TGTGCCAGCAGCTTGGGTACCCTCCGGACCGGGGAGCTGTTTTTT. The complete variable domain, with remaining parts taken from reference TRBV5-8 and TRBJ2-2, reads EAGVTQSPTHLIKTRGQQATLRCSPISGHTSVYWYQQALGLGLQFLLWYDEGEERNRGNFPPRFSGRQFPNYSSELNVNALELEDSALYLCASSLGTLRTGELFFGEGSRLTVL.

The chain is built from TRBV9 and TRBJ2-5; TRBD1 agrees at 8 bases. Germline loops: CDR1 SGDLS, CDR2 YYNGEE. Losses at the gene ends were 7 bases for V and 2 bases for J; bases not matched to a gene: 10. CDR3 length equals 15 residues. Here the CDR3 reads CASGNGQGRQETQYF. The CDR3 DNA reads as TGTGCCAGCGGGAATGGACAGGGTAGACAAGAGACCCAGTACTTC.

V usage is TRBV28 and J usage is TRBJ2-2; possibly TRBD2 for D (6 bases). Germline assignment: CDR1 MDHEN and CDR2 SYDVKM. The length of the CDR3 is 15 residues. The V end was cut by 3 bases, the J end by 7 bases, with 15 bases between. CDR3 coding DNA: TGTGCCAGCAGTTTGGAGGCGGGGCTAGGCGGGGAGCTGTTTTTT. Translating gives CASSLEAGLGGELFF.

The V and J genes are TRBV18 and TRBJ1-4; perhaps TRBD1 as D (5 bases). V lost 6 bases and J lost 5, with 16 bases in between. The germline V gene has CDR1 KGHSH and CDR2 LQKENI. The CDR3 has 15 amino acids. This CDR3 reads CASSSGLQVNEKLFF. The CDR3 DNA sequence: TGTGCCAGCTCGTCGGGCCTACAGGTGAATGAAAAACTGTTTTTT. Using reference TRBV18 and TRBJ1-4 for the parts outside the CDR3, the full variable domain is NAGVMQNPRHLVRRRGQEARLRCSPMKGHSHVYWYRQLPEEGLKFMVYLQKENIIDESGMPKERFSAEFPKEGPSILRIQQVVRGDSAAYFCASSSGLQVNEKLFFGSGTQLSVL.

The chain is built from TRBV6-5 and TRBJ1-2; 9 bases align to TRBD1. This CDR3 is 16 amino acids long. Looked up from germline, CDR1 is MNHEY and CDR2 is SVGAGI. The V segment lost 0 bases and the J segment 5 bases; nucleotides outside the gene matches: 7. The CDR3 is CASSYSGTGRRYGYTF. In DNA form, the CDR3 reads TGTGCCAGCAGTTACTCAGGGACAGGGCGTAGGTATGGCTACACCTTC.

The rearrangement uses TRBV7-3 and TRBJ2-1, with a possible D match to TRBD2 (6 bases). The CDR3 sequence is 14 residues long. Germline V gives CDR1 SGHTA, CDR2 FQGTGA. Trimming pared 1 base from V and 5 bases from J, leaving 9 bases between. DNA for the CDR3: TGTGCCAGCAGCTTAAGGGGCGGGGACAATGAGCAGTTCTTC. This encodes CASSLRGGDNEQFF.

V is TRBV9 and J is TRBJ1-5; 9 bases agree with TRBD1. The CDR3 sequence is 14 residues long. Per the germline V gene, CDR1 is SGDLS and CDR2 is YYNGEE. V shed 2 bases and J 4 bases; nucleotides not matched to a gene: 1. The CDR3 spells CASSVGTGNQPQHF. CDR3 nucleotides: TGTGCCAGCAGCGTGGGGACAGGGAATCAGCCCCAGCATTTT.

This clone was seen once. The rearrangement uses TRBV9 and TRBJ1-2; D might be TRBD1 (6 bases). V shed 2 bases and J shed 1 base, with 9 bases lying between them. Germline values: CDR1 SGDLS, CDR2 YYNGEE. There are 14 residues in the CDR3. CDR3 bases: TGTGCCAGCAGCGTGGGGGACAATAACTATGGCTACACCTTC. The encoded protein is CASSVGDNNYGYTF.

The rearrangement uses TRBV5-8 and TRBJ2-5; 10 bases fit TRBD1. Looked up from germline, CDR1 is SGHTS and CDR2 is YDEGEE. V gave up 4 bases and J gave up 4 bases; unmatched junction bases: 7. The CDR3 length is 15 residues. CDR3 bases: TGTGCCAGCAGCCCCGGACAGGGGGTAGGAGAGACCCAGTACTTC. Its protein is CASSPGQGVGETQYF.

V usage is TRBV12-5 and J usage is TRBJ2-3, with 8 bases that match TRBD2. V gave up 5 bases and J gave up 8 bases; unmatched junction bases: 12. This CDR3 is built from 15 residues. The germline gives CDR1 LGHNT, CDR2 FRNRAP. CDR3 coding DNA: TGTGCTAGTGGTATATCGGGACTAGTGGATACTACGCAGTATTTT. Encoded protein: CASGISGLVDTTQYF.

This chain connects TRBV9 to TRBJ1-1, with D tentatively TRBD1 (5 bases). V was pared by 3 bases and J by 4 bases, with 16 bases between. The V gene's germline CDR1 is SGDLS and CDR2 YYNGEE. This CDR3 comprises 15 residues. The CDR3 bases are TGTGCCAGCAGCGCCTCGGGGGGAGTCGGCACTGAAGCTTTCTTT. It codes for CASSASGGVGTEAFF.

The chain couples TRBV2 to TRBJ1-1; no clear D gene. The CDR3 runs 12 residues. Trimming left V 6 bases short and J 4 bases short, with 9 bases between. The germline CDR1 and CDR2 sequences are SNHLY and FYNNEI. Written as DNA, the CDR3 is TGTGCCAGCAGGGTAGCAAGCACTGAAGCTTTCTTT. Translated: CASRVASTEAFF.

The V and J genes are TRBV5-1 and TRBJ2-3, with D unclear. V was clipped by 2 bases and J by 4 bases, with 8 bases between them. The CDR3 runs to 13 residues. The germline V gene encodes CDR1 SGHRS and CDR2 YFSETQ. The CDR3, as DNA: TGCGCCAGCAGCTTAGAAGCGCCAGATACGCAGTATTTT. Its protein is CASSLEAPDTQYF. The complete variable domain, with remaining parts taken from reference TRBV5-1 and TRBJ2-3, reads KAGVTQTPRYLIKTRGQQVTLSCSPISGHRSVSWYQQTPGQGLQFLFEYFSETQRNKGNFPGRFSGRQFSNSRSEMNVSTLELGDSALYLCASSLEAPDTQYFGPGTRLTVL.

V usage is TRBV4-1 and J usage is TRBJ1-1, with 7 nucleotides matching TRBD1. In germline, CDR1 is MGHRA, CDR2 YSYEKL. The CDR3 runs to 15 residues. The trim removed 1 base at V and 5 bases at J, leaving 7 bases unmatched. The CDR3 bases are TGCGCCAGCAGCCAAGGACGGGACAGTGGAACTGAAGCTTTCTTT. Protein product: CASSQGRDSGTEAFF.

In this sample, this clone turned up a few times. The V and J genes are TRBV27 and TRBJ1-1; 9 bases align to TRBD1. Germline-derived CDR1 and CDR2 are MNHEY and SMNVEV (reference sequence). With V trimmed by 2 bases and J by 5 bases, 6 bases remained unmatched. The CDR3 contains 15 residues. CDR3 protein: CASSLMGQGGTEAFF. CDR3 bases: TGTGCCAGCAGTTTAATGGGACAGGGAGGGACTGAAGCTTTCTTT.

This clone was detected a few times. The V call is TRBV9, the J call TRBJ1-3; D remains unclear. The V end lost 4 bases, the J end lost 0 bases, and 8 bases lay between the germline ends. The CDR3 is 14 amino acids. Germline CDR1 reads SGDLS; CDR2 reads YYNGEE. The DNA for the CDR3 is TGTGCCAGCAGCCCCACAATCTCTGGAAACACCATATATTTT. Translation gives CASSPTISGNTIYF.

This chain links TRBV4-1 with TRBJ2-1; 13 positions match TRBD2. The CDR3 contains 15 residues. CDR1 MGHRA and CDR2 YSYEKL come from the germline V gene. Unmatched junction bases numbered 4, after V lost 4 bases and J lost 7 bases. The CDR3 sequence: CASSPLAGGQNEQFF. The CDR3 DNA reads TGCGCCAGCAGCCCACTAGCGGGGGGGCAGAATGAGCAGTTCTTC.

In its sample, this clone was seen many times. The gene calls are TRBV5-4 and TRBJ2-4; 7 bases align to TRBD1. Germline assignment: CDR1 SGHNT and CDR2 YYREEE (reference sequence). The CDR3 covers 14 residues. Trimming cost V 3 bases and J 6 bases; bases outside gene matches: 6. The CDR3 is CASSSTGPGNIQYF. In DNA form, the CDR3 reads TGTGCCAGCAGCTCGACAGGGCCGGGAAACATTCAGTACTTC.

J is TRBJ2-1 and V is TRBV5-4, with TRBD2 matching over 7 bases. Germline CDR1 is SGHNT and CDR2 is YYREEE (reference sequence). The CDR3 consists of 17 residues. V shed 1 base and J 1 base; nucleotides not matched to a gene: 8. The CDR3 DNA reads TGTGCCAGCAGCTTGCCCCCTGGCGGGGGTTCCTACAATGAGCAGTTCTTC. Amino acids: CASSLPPGGGSYNEQFF.

The CDR3 sequence is CASSPTFREKLFF. DNA of the CDR3: TGTGCCAGCAGTCCAACCTTCCGGGAAAAACTGTTTTTT. This chain connects TRBV27 to TRBJ1-4; D is unresolved. V shed 5 bases and J shed 8 bases, with 12 bases lying between them. This CDR3 is built from 13 residues. Looked up from germline, CDR1 is MNHEY and CDR2 is SMNVEV (reference sequence).

This clone has only a few counts. The same CDR3 is also encoded by other DNA sequences in this sample. The chain links TRBV15 to TRBJ2-5; the match to TRBD2 covers 9 bases. This CDR3 is 16 amino acids long. CDR1 and CDR2 (germline): LNHNV, YYDKDF (reference sequence). The V gene end was trimmed by 0 bases and the J gene end by 1 base; junction bases not matched to a gene: 3. The CDR3 region has the DNA TGTGCCACCAGCAGAGATCCAGCGGGGGGCCAAGAGACCCAGTACTTC. Protein: CATSRDPAGGQETQYF.

The chain carries TRBV2 and TRBJ2-3; 9 bases fit TRBD2. This CDR3 contains 14 residues. Losses at the gene ends were 4 bases for V and 5 bases for J; bases not matched to a gene: 4. CDR1 is SNHLY, CDR2 FYNNEI, per germline. The CDR3 is CASSVVAGEDTQYF. The DNA of the CDR3 is TGTGCCAGCAGTGTTGTAGCGGGGGAAGATACGCAGTATTTT. Looking up the rest from reference TRBV2 and TRBJ2-3 gives the full variable domain: EPEVTQTPSHQVTQMGQEVILRCVPISNHLYFYWYRQILGQKVEFLVSFYNNEISEKSEIFDDQFSVERPDGSNFTLKIRSTKLEDSAMYFCASSVVAGEDTQYFGPGTRLTVL.

This rearrangement joins TRBV15 to TRBJ2-3; 7 bases align to TRBD1. The CDR3 loop spans 15 amino acids. CDR1 and CDR2 from the germline V gene are LNHNV and YYDKDF (reference sequence). V was clipped by 3 bases and J by 2 bases; unmatched bases: 5. The CDR3 nucleotides read TGTGCCACCAGCAGCTCCGGGACAGTCACAGATACGCAGTATTTT. This translates into CATSSSGTVTDTQYF.